This is a list of T cell receptor beta chains from one sample in a study of T cell changes during pregnancy in multiple sclerosis. Data came from immunoSEQ multiplex PCR; TCRdb stores just in-frame clones and leaves some out. The table records fewer than 45,000 clones, approximately 94% of them present only once. The specimen comprised CD8+ T cells from peripheral blood mononuclear cells, sampled in the third trimester of pregnancy. These receptors were obtained from a female donor with multiple sclerosis, enrolled in a pregnancy study. Both conserved end residues are part of each CDR3. A D gene is named only where the DNA matches it firmly. The size field is filled for only some rows; it gives once, few, many or a size class.

V: TRBV28
J: TRBJ2-1
size: once
D: -
CDR3: CASSVTYPSYNEQFF
DNA: TGTGCCAGCAGCGTCACCTACCCCTCCTACAATGAGCAGTTCTTC

V: TRBV28
J: TRBJ2-3
size: -
D: TRBD2
CDR3: CASNAGLADLGTDTQYF
DNA: TGTGCCAGCAACGCAGGACTAGCGGATCTGGGCACAGATACGCAGTATTTT

V: TRBV9
J: TRBJ2-7
size: -
D: -
CDR3: CASSVAAGRTYEQYF
DNA: TGTGCCAGCAGCGTAGCTGCGGGCCGTACCTACGAGCAGTACTTC

V: TRBV13
J: TRBJ1-2
size: -
D: -
CDR3: CASSLRGYYGYTF
DNA: TGTGCCAGCAGCTTGAGAGGCTACTATGGCTACACCTTC

V: TRBV6-4
J: TRBJ2-2
size: few
D: TRBD1
CDR3: CASSDSRDRGSTGELFF
DNA: TGTGCCAGCAGTGACTCGAGGGACAGGGGGAGCACCGGGGAGCTGTTTTTT

V: TRBV14
J: TRBJ2-7
size: once
D: TRBD2
CDR3: CASSHPGGIVSEQYF
DNA: TGTGCCAGCAGCCACCCGGGAGGCATAGTGAGCGAGCAGTACTTC

V: TRBV27
J: TRBJ1-4
size: -
D: -
CDR3: CASSRDTFQEKLFF
DNA: TGTGCCAGCAGTAGGGACACCTTTCAGGAAAAACTGTTTTTT

V: TRBV14
J: TRBJ2-7
size: -
D: TRBD1
CDR3: CASSFGQGYEQYF
DNA: TGTGCCAGCAGTTTCGGACAGGGCTACGAGCAGTACTTC

V: TRBV29-1
J: TRBJ2-7
size: -
D: TRBD2
CDR3: CSAGEREGYEQYF
DNA: TGCAGCGCAGGAGAGCGGGAGGGCTACGAGCAGTACTTC

V: TRBV5-1
J: TRBJ2-1
size: -
D: -
CDR3: CASSLMADSGDEQFF
DNA: TGCGCCAGCAGCTTGATGGCGGACTCCGGGGATGAGCAGTTCTTC

V: TRBV13
J: TRBJ1-2
size: -
D: -
CDR3: CASSGEGPDGYTF
DNA: TGTGCCAGCAGCGGAGAGGGCCCTGATGGCTACACCTTC

V: TRBV7-9
J: TRBJ2-5
size: -
D: -
CDR3: CASSLDAGGTQYF
DNA: TGTGCCAGCAGCTTAGATGCGGGCGGGACCCAGTACTTC

V: TRBV7-9
J: TRBJ2-1
size: -
D: TRBD2
CDR3: CASSSSGRGSNEQFF
DNA: TGTGCCAGCAGTTCCAGCGGGAGGGGGAGCAATGAGCAGTTCTTC

V: TRBV28
J: TRBJ2-1
size: -
D: -
CDR3: CASSLSSSANEQFF
DNA: TGTGCCAGCAGTTTATCTTCTAGCGCCAATGAGCAGTTCTTC

V: TRBV9
J: TRBJ1-2
size: -
D: -
CDR3: CASKRSGVNYGYTF
DNA: TGTGCCAGCAAACGTAGTGGAGTAAACTATGGCTACACCTTC

V: TRBV10-3
J: TRBJ2-1
size: -
D: TRBD2
CDR3: CVYLAGNYNEQFF
DNA: TGTGTCTATCTAGCGGGAAACTACAATGAGCAGTTCTTC

V: TRBV7-6
J: TRBJ1-3
size: few
D: -
CDR3: CASSTKGLSGNTIYF
DNA: TGTGCCAGCAGCACAAAGGGGCTCTCGGGAAACACCATATATTTT

V: TRBV19
J: TRBJ2-1
size: -
D: -
CDR3: CASSMAGSYNEQFF
DNA: TGTGCCAGTAGTATGGCGGGGTCCTACAATGAGCAGTTCTTC

V: TRBV9
J: TRBJ2-1
size: -
D: TRBD2
CDR3: CASSVAGLAGGSSYNEQFF
DNA: TGTGCCAGCAGCGTAGCTGGACTAGCGGGAGGGAGCTCCTACAATGAGCAGTTCTTC

V: TRBV5-4
J: TRBJ2-5
size: -
D: TRBD2
CDR3: CASSLGLAQETQYF
DNA: TGTGCCAGCAGCCTCGGACTAGCCCAAGAGACCCAGTACTTC

V: TRBV19
J: TRBJ1-2
size: -
D: -
CDR3: CATQDGGWGYTF
DNA: TGTGCCACCCAGGACGGAGGGTGGGGCTACACCTTC

V: TRBV7-2
J: TRBJ1-5
size: -
D: -
CDR3: CASSPPYSNQPQHF
DNA: TGTGCCAGCAGCCCGCCCTATAGCAATCAGCCCCAGCATTTT

V: TRBV9
J: TRBJ2-3
size: -
D: TRBD1
CDR3: CASSGQGPTDTQYF
DNA: TGTGCCAGCAGCGGACAGGGACCCACAGATACGCAGTATTTT

V: TRBV29-1
J: TRBJ2-1
size: -
D: -
CDR3: CSVEGGTYNEQFF
DNA: TGCAGCGTTGAAGGGGGCACCTACAATGAGCAGTTCTTC

V: TRBV4-1
J: TRBJ2-1
size: -
D: -
CDR3: CASSHELSPNEQFF
DNA: TGCGCCAGCAGCCACGAACTTTCCCCCAATGAGCAGTTCTTC

V: TRBV19
J: TRBJ2-7
size: -
D: TRBD1
CDR3: CASSLGQGYEQYF
DNA: TGTGCCAGTAGTCTTGGACAGGGCTACGAGCAGTACTTC

V: TRBV7-8
J: TRBJ2-7
size: -
D: TRBD2
CDR3: CASSPLSGTTYEQYF
DNA: TGTGCCAGCAGCCCACTAAGCGGGACTACGTACGAGCAGTACTTC

V: TRBV28
J: TRBJ2-3
size: -
D: -
CDR3: CASSFSRGGFEDTQYF
DNA: TGTGCCAGCAGTTTCTCGAGGGGGGGATTCGAGGATACGCAGTATTTT

V: TRBV7-9
J: TRBJ2-7
size: -
D: -
CDR3: CASSSEQGVEGEQYF
DNA: TGTGCCAGCAGCTCAGAACAGGGCGTAGAGGGCGAGCAGTACTTC

V: TRBV19
J: TRBJ2-7
size: once
D: TRBD1
CDR3: CASSIFTGEEQYF
DNA: TGTGCCAGTAGTATATTTACAGGGGAGGAGCAGTACTTC

V: TRBV29-1
J: TRBJ2-7
size: -
D: -
CDR3: CSVVGHYYEQYF
DNA: TGCAGCGTTGTTGGACATTACTACGAGCAGTACTTC

V: TRBV27
J: TRBJ1-1
size: -
D: -
CDR3: CASSLTPGVGTEAFF
DNA: TGTGCCAGCAGTTTAACGCCGGGGGTAGGCACTGAAGCTTTCTTT

V: TRBV7-8
J: TRBJ1-4
size: once
D: TRBD1
CDR3: CASSFRDRADEKLFF
DNA: TGTGCCAGCAGCTTCCGGGACAGGGCGGATGAAAAACTGTTTTTT